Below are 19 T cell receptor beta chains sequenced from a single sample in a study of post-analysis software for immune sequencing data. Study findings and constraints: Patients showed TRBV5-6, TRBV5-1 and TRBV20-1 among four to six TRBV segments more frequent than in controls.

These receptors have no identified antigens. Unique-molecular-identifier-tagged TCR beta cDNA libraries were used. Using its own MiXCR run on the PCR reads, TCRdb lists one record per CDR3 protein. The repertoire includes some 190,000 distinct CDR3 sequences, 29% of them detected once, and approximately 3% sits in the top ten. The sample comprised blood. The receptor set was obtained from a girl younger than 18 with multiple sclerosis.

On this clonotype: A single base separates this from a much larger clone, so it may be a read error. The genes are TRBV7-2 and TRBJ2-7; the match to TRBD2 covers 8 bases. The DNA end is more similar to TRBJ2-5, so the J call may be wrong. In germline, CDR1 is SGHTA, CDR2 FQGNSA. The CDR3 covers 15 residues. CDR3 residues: CASSVLRGARETQYF. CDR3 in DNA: TGTGCCAGCAGCGTCTTGCGGGGGGCGAGAGAGACCCAGTACTTC.

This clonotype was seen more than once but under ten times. CDR3 DNA sequence: TGTGCCAGCAGCTTAGGTAGTCCTAGCAGTACGCAGTATTTT. It is translated as CASSLGSPSSTQYF. The chain joins TRBV7-2 to TRBJ2-3, with TRBD2 as a possible D gene (5 bases). This CDR3 comprises 14 residues. Germline V gene data show CDR1 as SGHTA and CDR2 as FQGNSA. Between the trimmed V and J ends, which lost 1 base and 8 bases, there was a span of 13 bases.

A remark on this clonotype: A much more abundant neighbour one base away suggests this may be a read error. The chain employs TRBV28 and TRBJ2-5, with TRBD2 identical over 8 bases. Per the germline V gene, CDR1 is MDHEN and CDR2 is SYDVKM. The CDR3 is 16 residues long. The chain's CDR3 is CPSSPGRGVGEETQYF. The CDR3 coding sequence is TGTCCCAGCAGTCCCGGGCGGGGGGTTGGAGAAGAGACCCAGTACTTC.

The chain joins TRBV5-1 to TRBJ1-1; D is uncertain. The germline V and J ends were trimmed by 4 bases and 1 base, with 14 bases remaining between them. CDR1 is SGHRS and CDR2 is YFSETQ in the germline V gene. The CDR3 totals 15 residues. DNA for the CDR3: TGCGCCAGCAGCCCATCGCCCGGGCCGAACACTGAAGCTTTCTTT. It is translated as CASSPSPGPNTEAFF.

The CDR3 spells CATGTGGGTDTQYF. Written as DNA, the CDR3 is TGTGCCACAGGGACTGGCGGGGGCACAGATACGCAGTATTTT. The gene calls are TRBV15 and TRBJ2-3; D possibly corresponds to TRBD2 (6 bases). Germline V gene lookup returns CDR1 LNHNV and CDR2 YYDKDF (reference sequence). V was shortened by 9 bases and J by 1 base, with 14 bases between the two germline ends. The CDR3 contains 14 residues. The full variable domain, rest sourced from reference TRBV15 and TRBJ2-3, is DAMVIQNPRYQVTQFGKPVTLSCSQTLNHNVMYWYQQKSSQAPKLLFHYYDKDFNNEADTPDNFQSRRPNTSFCFLDIRSPGLGDTAMYLCATGTGGGTDTQYFGPGTRLTVL.

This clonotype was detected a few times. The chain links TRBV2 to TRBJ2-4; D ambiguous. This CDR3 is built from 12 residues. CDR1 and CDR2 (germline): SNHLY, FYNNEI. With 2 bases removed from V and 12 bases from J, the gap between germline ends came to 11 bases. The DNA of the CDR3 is TGTGCCAGCAGTGAATCCCCCACTCATCAGTACTTC. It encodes CASSESPTHQYF. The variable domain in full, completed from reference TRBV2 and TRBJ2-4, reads EPEVTQTPSHQVTQMGQEVILRCVPISNHLYFYWYRQILGQKVEFLVSFYNNEISEKSEIFDDQFSVERPDGSNFTLKIRSTKLEDSAMYFCASSESPTHQYFGAGTRLSVL.

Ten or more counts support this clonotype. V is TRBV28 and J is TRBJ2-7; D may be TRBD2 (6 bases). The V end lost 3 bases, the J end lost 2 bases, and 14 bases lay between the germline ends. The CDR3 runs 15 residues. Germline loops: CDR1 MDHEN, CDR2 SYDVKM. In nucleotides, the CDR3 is TGTGCCAGCAGTTTCATTAGCGGTCCGACCTACGAGCAGTACTTC. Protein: CASSFISGPTYEQYF.

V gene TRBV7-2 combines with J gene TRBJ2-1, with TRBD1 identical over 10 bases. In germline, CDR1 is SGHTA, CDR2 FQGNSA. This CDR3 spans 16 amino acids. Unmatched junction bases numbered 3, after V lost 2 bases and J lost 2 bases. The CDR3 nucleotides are TGTGCCAGCAGCTTAACAGGGACAGGGGCCTACAATGAGCAGTTCTTC. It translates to CASSLTGTGAYNEQFF. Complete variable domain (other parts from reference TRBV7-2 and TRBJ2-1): GAGVSQSPSNKVTEKGKDVELRCDPISGHTALYWYRQSLGQGLEFLIYFQGNSAPDKSGLPSDRFSAERTGGSVSTLTIQRTQQEDSAVYLCASSLTGTGAYNEQFFGPGTRLTVL.

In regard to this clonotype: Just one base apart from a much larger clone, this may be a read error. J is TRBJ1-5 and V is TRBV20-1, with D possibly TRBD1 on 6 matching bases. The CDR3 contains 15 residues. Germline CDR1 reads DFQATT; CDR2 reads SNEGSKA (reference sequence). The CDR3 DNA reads TGCGGTGCTAGAGATGGGGGCGCGGGCAATCAGCCCCAGCATTTT. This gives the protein CGARDGGAGNQPQHF.

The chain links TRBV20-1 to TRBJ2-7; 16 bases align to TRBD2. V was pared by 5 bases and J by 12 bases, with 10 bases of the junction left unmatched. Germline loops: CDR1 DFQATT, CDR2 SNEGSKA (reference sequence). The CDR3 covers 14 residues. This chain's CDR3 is CSAGEGLAGGALYF. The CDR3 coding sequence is TGCAGTGCTGGTGAGGGACTAGCGGGAGGGGCTCTGTACTTC.

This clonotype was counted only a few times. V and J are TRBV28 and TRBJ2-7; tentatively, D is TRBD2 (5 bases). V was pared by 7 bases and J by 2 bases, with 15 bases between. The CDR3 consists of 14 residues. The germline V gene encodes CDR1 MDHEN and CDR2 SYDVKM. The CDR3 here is CASMTRRTAYEQYF. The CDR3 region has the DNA TGTGCCAGCATGACGAGACGGACTGCCTACGAGCAGTACTTC.

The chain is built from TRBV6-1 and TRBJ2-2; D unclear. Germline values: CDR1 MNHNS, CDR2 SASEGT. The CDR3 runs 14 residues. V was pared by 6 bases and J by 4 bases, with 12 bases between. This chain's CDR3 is CASSPSVGTGELFF. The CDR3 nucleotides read TGTGCCAGCAGCCCTTCGGTAGGCACCGGGGAGCTGTTTTTT.

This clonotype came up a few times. CDR3 bases: TGTGCCAGCCAACGTCCCATGGACACTGAAGCTTTCTTT. This sequence encodes CASQRPMDTEAFF. The rearrangement joins TRBV12-3 or TRBV12-4 to TRBJ1-1; D uncertain. V lost 8 bases, J lost 3 bases, and 13 bases lay in between. CDR3 length equals 13 residues.

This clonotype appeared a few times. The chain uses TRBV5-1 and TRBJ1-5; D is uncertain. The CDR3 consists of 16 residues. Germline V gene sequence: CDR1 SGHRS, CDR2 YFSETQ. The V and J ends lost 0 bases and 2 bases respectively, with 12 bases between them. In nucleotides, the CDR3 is TGCGCCAGCAGCTTGGGGTCAGCCGGGGGCAATCAGCCCCAGCATTTT. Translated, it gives CASSLGSAGGNQPQHF.

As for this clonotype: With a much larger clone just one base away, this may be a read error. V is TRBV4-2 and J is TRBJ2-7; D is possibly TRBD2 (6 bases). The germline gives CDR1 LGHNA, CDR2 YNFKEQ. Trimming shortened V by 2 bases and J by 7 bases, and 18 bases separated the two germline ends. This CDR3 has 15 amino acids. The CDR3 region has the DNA TGTGCCAGCAGCCAACCGGGAGTGGAGGACGATGAGCAGTACTTC. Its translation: CASSQPGVEDDEQYF.

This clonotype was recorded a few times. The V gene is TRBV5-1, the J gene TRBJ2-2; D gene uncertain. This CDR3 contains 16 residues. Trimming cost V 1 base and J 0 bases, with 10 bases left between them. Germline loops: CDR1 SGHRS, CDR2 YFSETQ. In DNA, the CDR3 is TGCGCCAGCAGCTTGTTGAACAGTGCGAACACCGGGGAGCTGTTTTTT. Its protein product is CASSLLNSANTGELFF. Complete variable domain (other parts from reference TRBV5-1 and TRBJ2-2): KAGVTQTPRYLIKTRGQQVTLSCSPISGHRSVSWYQQTPGQGLQFLFEYFSETQRNKGNFPGRFSGRQFSNSRSEMNVSTLELGDSALYLCASSLLNSANTGELFFGEGSRLTVL.

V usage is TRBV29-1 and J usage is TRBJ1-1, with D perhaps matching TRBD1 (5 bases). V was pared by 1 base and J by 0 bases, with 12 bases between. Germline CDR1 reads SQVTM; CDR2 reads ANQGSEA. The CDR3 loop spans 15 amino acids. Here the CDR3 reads CSVEATGGMNTEAFF. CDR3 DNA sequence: TGCAGCGTTGAAGCAACAGGAGGAATGAACACTGAAGCTTTCTTT.

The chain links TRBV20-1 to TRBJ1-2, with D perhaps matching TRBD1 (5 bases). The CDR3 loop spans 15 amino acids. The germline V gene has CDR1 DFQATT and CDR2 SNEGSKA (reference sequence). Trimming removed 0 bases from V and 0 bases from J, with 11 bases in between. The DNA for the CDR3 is TGCAGTGCTAGAGAGGGACGCTCTACTAACTATGGCTACACCTTC. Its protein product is CSAREGRSTNYGYTF.

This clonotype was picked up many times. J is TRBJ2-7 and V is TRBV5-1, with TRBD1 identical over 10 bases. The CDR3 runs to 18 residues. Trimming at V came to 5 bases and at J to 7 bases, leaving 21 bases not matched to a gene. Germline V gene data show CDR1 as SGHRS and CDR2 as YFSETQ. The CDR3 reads CASRLGRGTGDIFWEQYF. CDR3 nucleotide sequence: TGCGCCAGCAGACTTGGACGAGGGACAGGGGACATTTTTTGGGAGCAGTACTTC. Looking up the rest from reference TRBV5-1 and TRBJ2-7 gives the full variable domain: KAGVTQTPRYLIKTRGQQVTLSCSPISGHRSVSWYQQTPGQGLQFLFEYFSETQRNKGNFPGRFSGRQFSNSRSEMNVSTLELGDSALYLCASRLGRGTGDIFWEQYFGPGTRLTVT.